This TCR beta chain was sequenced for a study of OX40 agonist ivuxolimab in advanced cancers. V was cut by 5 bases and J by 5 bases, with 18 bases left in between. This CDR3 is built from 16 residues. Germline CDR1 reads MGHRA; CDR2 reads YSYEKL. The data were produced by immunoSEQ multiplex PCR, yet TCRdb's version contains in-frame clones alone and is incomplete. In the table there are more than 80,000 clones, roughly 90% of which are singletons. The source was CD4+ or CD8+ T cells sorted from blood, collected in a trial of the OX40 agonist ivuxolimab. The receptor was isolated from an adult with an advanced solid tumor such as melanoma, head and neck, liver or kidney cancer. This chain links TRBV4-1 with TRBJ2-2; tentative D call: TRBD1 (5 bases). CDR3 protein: CASSKTLGALTGELFF. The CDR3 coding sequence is TGCGCCAGCAGCAAAACGCTAGGGGCGCTGACCGGGGAGCTGTTTTTT.